The sequence of this TCR beta chain was determined in a study of a mutant IDH1 vaccine in newly diagnosed glioma. Study-level background: Either 4-6 weeks after radiotherapy alone or alongside temozolomide, vaccination was begun. Patients previously underwent radiotherapy, temozolomide, or both, and most underwent both. V12 occurred at week 35 and V13 at week 47.

A word on this clone: The antigen remains undetermined.

Trimming took off 8 bases at V and 2 bases at J, with 13 bases between the two ends. CDR3 length: 13 residues. In germline, CDR1 is LNHDA, CDR2 SQIVND (reference sequence). The data were produced by immunoSEQ multiplex PCR, yet TCRdb's version contains in-frame clones alone and is incomplete. Of around 54,000 clones listed, less than 90% are singletons. Indicated time point: week 35, safety follow-up. Every vaccine dose comprised 300 ug of mutant IDH1 20-mer peptide plus topical imiquimod. The patients were given eight vaccinations, one each in weeks 1, 3, 5, 7, 11, 15, 19 and 23. The specimen comprised PBMCs, sampled from a glioma patient whose treatment included an IDH1 peptide vaccine. The chain employs TRBV19 and TRBJ2-7; D unresolved. The sequence derives from a man between 35 and 55 years old with glioma. CDR3 protein: CASAGREPYEQYF. The CDR3 DNA sequence: TGTGCCAGTGCCGGGCGAGAGCCCTACGAGCAGTACTTC.